This T cell receptor (beta chain) was observed in a study of a mutant IDH1 vaccine in newly diagnosed glioma. Germline V gene sequence: CDR1 GTSNPN, CDR2 SVGIG (reference sequence). CDR3 length: 13 amino acids. Deletions cut 1 base from V and 7 bases from J, with 11 bases between. This clone was observed once. What it binds is not known. Time point defined: week 5, during vaccination. Doses of 300 ug of mutant IDH1 20-mer peptide were given with topical imiquimod. TCRdb's table, derived via immunoSEQ multiplex PCR, lists solely in-frame clones and lacks some. The table shows some 51,000 clones, with approximately 78% occurring only once.

The sequencing used PBMCs, collected from a glioma patient whose treatment included an IDH1 peptide vaccine. The rearrangement joins TRBV30 to TRBJ2-4; TRBD1 or TRBD2 may be the D gene (5 bases each). This clonotype originated in a man aged 50 to 60 with glioma. The CDR3 spells CAWSGGPNNIQYF. The DNA for the CDR3 is TGTGCCTGGAGTGGGGGACCAAACAACATTCAGTACTTC.